The 12 T cell receptor beta chains below come from one sample, sequenced in a study of CD4 T cells in relation to SARS-CoV-2 and coronaviruses. These receptors lack a known antigen. Unexposed donor CD4+ T cells date from about 2011-2018, before the COVID-19 pandemic. Isolation of CD4+ T cells took place after about 10 days in culture. TCRdb keeps only in-frame clones here, not all; method: immunoSEQ multiplex PCR. The sample holds about 26,000 clones, 77% seen once. Sequencing was carried out using CD4+ T cells from PBMCs, cultured in vitro. These receptors originate from a human donor in good health.

This rearrangement joins TRBV3-1 (or the pseudogene TRBV3-2) to TRBJ2-5; D is perhaps TRBD1 or TRBD2 (5 bases each). The CDR3 is made up of 13 amino acids. Germline CDR1 is LGHDT and CDR2 is YNNKEL (reference sequence). V lost 6 bases and J 1 base, leaving 9 bases between the germline ends. The chain's CDR3 is CASRSGPQETQYF. The CDR3 nucleotides are TGTGCCAGCAGGTCGGGGCCCCAAGAGACCCAGTACTTC.

The genes are TRBV7-2 and TRBJ2-3; 10 positions agree with TRBD2. Germline values: CDR1 SGHTA, CDR2 FQGNSA. The CDR3 totals 15 residues. V lost 6 bases to trimming and J lost 7 bases; unmatched junction nucleotides: 10. The CDR3 DNA is TGTGCCAGCAGACCAGGACTAGCGGAAGCTCATACGCAGTATTTT. This translates into CASRPGLAEAHTQYF.

V and J are TRBV7-3 and TRBJ2-1, with TRBD2 matching over 7 bases. The germline gives CDR1 SGHTA, CDR2 FQGTGA. V was pared by 5 bases and J by 7 bases, with 11 bases of the junction left unmatched. There are 15 residues in the CDR3. In nucleotides, the CDR3 is TGTGCCAGCAGCATGGGGGGAGGGCTCATAAATGAGCAGTTCTTC. Encoded protein: CASSMGGGLINEQFF.

The V gene is TRBV29-1, the J gene TRBJ2-3; TRBD2 aligns across 7 bases. Germline V gene data show CDR1 as SQVTM and CDR2 as ANQGSEA. Losses at the gene ends were 2 bases for V and 1 base for J; bases not matched to a gene: 0. CDR3 length: 13 residues. The chain's CDR3 is CSVESGGTDTQYF. The CDR3 nucleotides are TGCAGCGTTGAAAGCGGGGGCACAGATACGCAGTATTTT.

Only one count was recorded for this clone. V gene TRBV12-3 or TRBV12-4 combines with J gene TRBJ2-5; D uncertain. V was trimmed by 7 bases and J by 3 bases, leaving 12 bases between them. CDR3 size: 13 residues. CDR3 in amino acids: CASTLGQEETQYF. In nucleotides, the CDR3 is TGTGCCAGCACCCTCGGGCAGGAAGAGACCCAGTACTTC.

The gene calls are TRBV12-3 or TRBV12-4 and TRBJ2-1, with D perhaps TRBD1 (6 bases). The germline V and J ends were trimmed by 8 bases and 10 bases, with 18 bases remaining between them. This CDR3 comprises 13 residues. CDR3 sequence (DNA): TGTGCCAGCCTAGGACAGTCGTTCGGGGAGCAGTTCTTC. This codes for CASLGQSFGEQFF.

The CDR3 loop is CAGGHGAANTGELFF. The CDR3 nucleotides are TGTGCCGGAGGGCACGGGGCAGCAAACACCGGGGAGCTGTTTTTT. The chain joins TRBV2 to TRBJ2-2; tentatively, D is TRBD2 (6 bases). The germline gives CDR1 SNHLY, CDR2 FYNNEI. The V and J ends lost 11 bases and 2 bases respectively, with 18 bases between them. The CDR3 is 15 amino acids.

The chain employs TRBV29-1 and TRBJ2-7; unclear D gene. The length of the CDR3 is 15 residues. V was pared by 0 bases and J by 3 bases, with 15 bases between. The germline V gene has CDR1 SQVTM and CDR2 ANQGSEA. As DNA, the CDR3 is TGCAGCGTTGAAGATCGCACCCGATCTATCTACGAGCAGTACTTC. Translated: CSVEDRTRSIYEQYF.

The chain is built from TRBV11-2 and TRBJ2-7; D unresolved. V was pared by 4 bases and J by 2 bases, with 15 bases between. Germline V gene sequence: CDR1 SGHAT, CDR2 FQNNGV. The CDR3 is 15 residues long. The CDR3 is CASSYPSRSTYEQYF. As DNA, the CDR3 is TGTGCCAGCAGCTACCCGTCAAGGTCTACCTACGAGCAGTACTTC. Full variable domain (rest looked up from reference TRBV11-2 and TRBJ2-7): EAGVAQSPRYKIIEKRQSVAFWCNPISGHATLYWYQQILGQGPKLLIQFQNNGVVDDSQLPKDRFSAERLKGVDSTLKIQPAKLEDSAVYLCASSYPSRSTYEQYFGPGTRLTVT.

The chain uses TRBV9 and TRBJ2-2; no clear D. This CDR3 is built from 14 residues. The V and J ends lost 0 bases and 1 base respectively, with 4 bases between them. The V gene's germline CDR1 is SGDLS and CDR2 YYNGEE. The CDR3 is CASSVGWNTGELFF. The DNA for the CDR3 is TGTGCCAGCAGCGTAGGGTGGAACACCGGGGAGCTGTTTTTT.

The rearrangement joins TRBV5-1 to TRBJ1-3; 7 bases map to TRBD1. V dropped 4 bases and J dropped 3; count of bases not matched to a gene: 10. The CDR3 loop spans 16 amino acids. Germline assignment: CDR1 SGHRS and CDR2 YFSETQ. CDR3 sequence: CASSPLSGGFGNTIYF. The CDR3 DNA follows: TGCGCCAGCAGCCCCCTCTCAGGGGGATTTGGAAACACCATATATTTT. Full variable domain (rest looked up from reference TRBV5-1 and TRBJ1-3): KAGVTQTPRYLIKTRGQQVTLSCSPISGHRSVSWYQQTPGQGLQFLFEYFSETQRNKGNFPGRFSGRQFSNSRSEMNVSTLELGDSALYLCASSPLSGGFGNTIYFGEGSWLTVV.

The chain joins TRBV5-4 to TRBJ2-1, with 9 bases aligning to TRBD2. The CDR3 totals 16 residues. Trimming cost V 3 bases and J 10 bases; bases outside gene matches: 14. CDR1 SGHNT and CDR2 YYREEE come from the germline V gene (reference sequence). The CDR3, as DNA: TGTGCCAGCAGCTCTACCCCCGGGACTAGCTCATGGGAGCAGTTCTTC. Residues: CASSSTPGTSSWEQFF.